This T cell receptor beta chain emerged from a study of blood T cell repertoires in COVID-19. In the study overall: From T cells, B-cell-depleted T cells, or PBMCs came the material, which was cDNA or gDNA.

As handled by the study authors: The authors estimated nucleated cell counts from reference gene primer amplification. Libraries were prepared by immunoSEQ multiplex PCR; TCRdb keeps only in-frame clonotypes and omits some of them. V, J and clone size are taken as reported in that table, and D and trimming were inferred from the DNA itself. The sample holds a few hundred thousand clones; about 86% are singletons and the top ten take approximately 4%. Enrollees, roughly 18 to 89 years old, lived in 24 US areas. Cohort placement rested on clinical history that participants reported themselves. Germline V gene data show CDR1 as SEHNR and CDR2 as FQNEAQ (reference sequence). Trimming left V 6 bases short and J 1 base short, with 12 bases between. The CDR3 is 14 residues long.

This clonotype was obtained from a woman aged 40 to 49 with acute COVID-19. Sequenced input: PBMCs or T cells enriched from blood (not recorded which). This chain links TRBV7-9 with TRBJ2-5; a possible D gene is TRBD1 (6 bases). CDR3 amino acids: CASRKTGPQETQYF. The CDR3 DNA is TGTGCCAGCAGGAAGACAGGACCCCAAGAGACCCAGTACTTC.